This entry describes one T cell receptor beta chain. In the source study's methods: How many nucleated cells were present was estimated from reference gene primer amplification. TCRdb's copy holds only in-frame clones and misses some; the assay was immunoSEQ multiplex PCR. The V and J calls and clone size come from that table; D and trimming were worked out from the DNA. The data show about 70,000 clones, more than 75% seen once. These data are taken from a study of blood T cell repertoires in COVID-19. On the study more broadly: The United States, Italy and Spain were the sources of the acute and convalescent COVID-19 samples. Nucleic acid was either cDNA or gDNA, and it came from T cells, B-cell-depleted T cells, or PBMCs.

This CDR3 is 13 amino acids long. Looked up from germline, CDR1 is SQVTM and CDR2 is ANQGSEA. Trimming pared 7 bases from V and 2 bases from J, leaving 12 bases between. This receptor was taken from a human donor in a cohort sampled during active COVID-19. V gene TRBV29-1 combines with J gene TRBJ2-1, with D maybe TRBD2 (6 bases). What was sequenced was peripheral blood. The CDR3 loop reads CSARLVAYNEQFF. As DNA, the CDR3 is TGCAGCGCCCGACTAGTTGCCTACAATGAGCAGTTCTTC.